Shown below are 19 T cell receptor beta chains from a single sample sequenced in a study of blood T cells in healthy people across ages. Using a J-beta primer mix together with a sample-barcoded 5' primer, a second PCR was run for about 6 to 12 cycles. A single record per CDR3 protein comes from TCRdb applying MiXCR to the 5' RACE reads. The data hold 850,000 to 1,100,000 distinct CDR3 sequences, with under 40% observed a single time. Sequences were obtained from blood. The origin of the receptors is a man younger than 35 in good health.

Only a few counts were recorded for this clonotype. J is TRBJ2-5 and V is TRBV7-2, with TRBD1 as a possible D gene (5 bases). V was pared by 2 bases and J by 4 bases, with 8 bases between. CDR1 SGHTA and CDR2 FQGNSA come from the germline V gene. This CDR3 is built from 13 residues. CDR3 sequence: CASSLQGVETQYF. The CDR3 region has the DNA TGTGCCAGCAGCTTACAGGGTGTAGAGACCCAGTACTTC.

CDR3 in DNA: TGTGCCAGCAAGAGGACAGGGAAAGAGACCCAGTACTTC. Translating gives CASKRTGKETQYF. The rearrangement uses TRBV6-1 and TRBJ2-5, with TRBD1 identical over 8 bases. CDR1 and CDR2 (germline): MNHNS, SASEGT. The CDR3 loop spans 13 amino acids. V lost 7 bases to trimming and J lost 3 bases; unmatched junction nucleotides: 4.

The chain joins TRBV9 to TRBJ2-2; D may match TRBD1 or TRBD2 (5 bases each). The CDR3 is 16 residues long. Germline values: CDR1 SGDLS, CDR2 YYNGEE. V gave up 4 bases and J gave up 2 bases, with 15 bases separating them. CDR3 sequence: CASSPGTVINTGELFF. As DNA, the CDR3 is TGTGCCAGCAGCCCAGGGACCGTGATCAACACCGGGGAGCTGTTTTTT.

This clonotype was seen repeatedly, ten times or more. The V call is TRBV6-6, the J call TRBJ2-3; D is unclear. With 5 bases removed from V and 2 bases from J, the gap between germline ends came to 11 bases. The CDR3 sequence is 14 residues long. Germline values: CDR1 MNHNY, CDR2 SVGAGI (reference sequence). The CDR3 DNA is TGTGCCAGCAGTCTGCTTGGCCCCACAGATACGCAGTATTTT. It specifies CASSLLGPTDTQYF.

The CDR3 loop reads CASSFDRGYSPLHF. In DNA, the CDR3 is TGTGCCAGCAGTTTCGACAGGGGATATTCACCCCTCCACTTT. V usage is TRBV28 and J usage is TRBJ1-6; 8 bases are shared with TRBD1. Germline V gene lookup returns CDR1 MDHEN and CDR2 SYDVKM. The trim removed 3 bases at V and 8 bases at J, leaving 3 bases unmatched. This CDR3 is built from 14 residues.

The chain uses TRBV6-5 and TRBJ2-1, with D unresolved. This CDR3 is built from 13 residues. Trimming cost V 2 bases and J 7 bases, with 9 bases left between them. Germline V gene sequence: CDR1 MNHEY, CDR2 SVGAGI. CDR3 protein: CASSYNIWNEQFF. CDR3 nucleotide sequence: TGTGCCAGCAGTTACAACATCTGGAATGAGCAGTTCTTC.

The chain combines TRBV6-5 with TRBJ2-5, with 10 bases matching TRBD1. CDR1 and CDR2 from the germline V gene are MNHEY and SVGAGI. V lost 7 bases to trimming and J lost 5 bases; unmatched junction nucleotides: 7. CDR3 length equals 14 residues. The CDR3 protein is CASKTGGLGETQYF. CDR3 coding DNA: TGTGCCAGCAAGACAGGGGGCTTGGGGGAGACCCAGTACTTC.

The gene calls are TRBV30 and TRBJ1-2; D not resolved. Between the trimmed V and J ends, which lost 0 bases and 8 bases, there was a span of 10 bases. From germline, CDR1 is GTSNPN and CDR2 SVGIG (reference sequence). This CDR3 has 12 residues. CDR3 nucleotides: TGTGCCTGGAGTGTAGTTACAAAAGGCTACACCTTC. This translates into CAWSVVTKGYTF. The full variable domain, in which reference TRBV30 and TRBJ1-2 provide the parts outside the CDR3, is SQTIHQWPATLVQPVGSPLSLECTVEGTSNPNLYWYRQAAGRGLQLLFYSVGIGQISSEVPQNLSASRPQDRQFILSSKKLLLSDSGFYLCAWSVVTKGYTFGSGTRLTVV.

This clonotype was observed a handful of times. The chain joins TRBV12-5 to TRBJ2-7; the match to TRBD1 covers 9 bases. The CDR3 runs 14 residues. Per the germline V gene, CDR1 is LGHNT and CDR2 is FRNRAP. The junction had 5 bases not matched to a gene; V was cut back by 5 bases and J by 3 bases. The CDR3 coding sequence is TGTGCTAGTGGTATAGGGACAGGGAACTACGAGCAGTACTTC. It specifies CASGIGTGNYEQYF.

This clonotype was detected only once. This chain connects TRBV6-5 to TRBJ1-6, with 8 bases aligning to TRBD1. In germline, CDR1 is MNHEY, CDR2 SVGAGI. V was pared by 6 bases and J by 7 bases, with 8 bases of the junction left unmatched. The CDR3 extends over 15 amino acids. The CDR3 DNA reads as TGTGCCAGCAGCCGACAGGGGCAGTCGAATTCACCCCTCCACTTT. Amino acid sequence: CASSRQGQSNSPLHF.

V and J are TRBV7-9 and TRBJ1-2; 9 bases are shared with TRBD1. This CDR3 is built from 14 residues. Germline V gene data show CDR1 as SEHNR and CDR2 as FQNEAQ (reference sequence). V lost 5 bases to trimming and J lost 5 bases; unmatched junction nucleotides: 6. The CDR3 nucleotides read TGTGCCAGCAGCGTACTGGGGACAGGGTATGGCTACACCTTC. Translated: CASSVLGTGYGYTF.

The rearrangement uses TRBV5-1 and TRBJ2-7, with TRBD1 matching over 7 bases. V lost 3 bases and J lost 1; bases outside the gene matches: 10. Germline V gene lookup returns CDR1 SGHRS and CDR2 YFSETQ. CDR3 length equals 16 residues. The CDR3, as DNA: TGCGCCAGCAGCTCGGGCCGGGACAGATTATCCTACGAGCAGTACTTC. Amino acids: CASSSGRDRLSYEQYF.

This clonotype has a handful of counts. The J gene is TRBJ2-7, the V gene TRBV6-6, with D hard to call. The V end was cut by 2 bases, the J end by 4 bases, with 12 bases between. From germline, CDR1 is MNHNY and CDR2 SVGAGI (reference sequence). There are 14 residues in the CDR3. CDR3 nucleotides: TGTGCCAGCAGTTACGCCGTTATCGAGTACGAGCAGTACTTC. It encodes CASSYAVIEYEQYF.

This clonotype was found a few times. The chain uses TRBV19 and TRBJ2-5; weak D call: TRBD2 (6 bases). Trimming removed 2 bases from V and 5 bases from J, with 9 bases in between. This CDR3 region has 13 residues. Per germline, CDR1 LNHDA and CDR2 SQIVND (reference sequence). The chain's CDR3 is CASSITLAETQYF. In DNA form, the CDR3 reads TGTGCCAGTAGTATAACTCTAGCGGAGACCCAGTACTTC.

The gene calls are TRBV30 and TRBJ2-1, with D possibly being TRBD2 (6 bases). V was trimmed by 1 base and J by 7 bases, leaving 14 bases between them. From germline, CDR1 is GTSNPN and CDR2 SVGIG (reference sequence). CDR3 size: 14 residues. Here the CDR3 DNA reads TGTGCCTGGAGTGCCGGGACTCTGGCTAATGAGCAGTTCTTC. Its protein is CAWSAGTLANEQFF.

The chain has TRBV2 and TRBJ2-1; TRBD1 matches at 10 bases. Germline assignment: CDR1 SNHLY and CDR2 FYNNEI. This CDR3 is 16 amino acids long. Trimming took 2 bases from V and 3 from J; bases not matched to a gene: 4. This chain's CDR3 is CASSESRTGGYNEQFF. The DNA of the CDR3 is TGTGCCAGCAGTGAATCGAGGACAGGGGGCTACAATGAGCAGTTCTTC.

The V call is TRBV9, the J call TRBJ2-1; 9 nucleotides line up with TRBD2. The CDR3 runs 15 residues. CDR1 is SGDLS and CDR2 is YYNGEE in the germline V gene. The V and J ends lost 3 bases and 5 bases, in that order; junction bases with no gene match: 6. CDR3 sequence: CASSAHRTSDNEQFF. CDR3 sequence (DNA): TGTGCCAGCAGCGCCCACAGGACTAGCGACAATGAGCAGTTCTTC.

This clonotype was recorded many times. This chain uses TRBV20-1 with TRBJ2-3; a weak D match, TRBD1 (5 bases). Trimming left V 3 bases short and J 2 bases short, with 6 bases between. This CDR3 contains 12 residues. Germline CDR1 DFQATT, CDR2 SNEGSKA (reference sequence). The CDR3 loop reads CSASGHTDTQYF. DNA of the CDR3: TGCAGTGCTAGTGGACACACAGATACGCAGTATTTT.

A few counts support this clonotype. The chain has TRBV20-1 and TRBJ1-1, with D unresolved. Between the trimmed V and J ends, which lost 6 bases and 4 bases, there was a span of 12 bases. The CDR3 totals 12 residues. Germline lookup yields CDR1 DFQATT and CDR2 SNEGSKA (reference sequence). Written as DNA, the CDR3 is TGCAGTGCGACAACCGTGGGCACTGAAGCTTTCTTT. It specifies CSATTVGTEAFF.